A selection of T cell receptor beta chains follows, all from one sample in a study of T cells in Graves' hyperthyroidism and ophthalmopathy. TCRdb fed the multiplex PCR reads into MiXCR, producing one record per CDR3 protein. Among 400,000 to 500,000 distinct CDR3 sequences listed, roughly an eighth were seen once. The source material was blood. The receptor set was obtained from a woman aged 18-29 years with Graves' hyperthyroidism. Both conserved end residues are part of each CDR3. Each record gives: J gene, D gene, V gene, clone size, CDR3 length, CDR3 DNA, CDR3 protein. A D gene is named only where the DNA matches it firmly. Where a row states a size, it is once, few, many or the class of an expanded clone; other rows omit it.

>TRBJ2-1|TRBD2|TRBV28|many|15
TGTGCCAGCAGTGGCAGGCTAGCGGGAGTAGTTGAGCAGTTCTTC
CASSGRLAGVVEQFF
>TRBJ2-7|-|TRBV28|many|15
TGTGCCAGCAGTTTAACGGGACGGAACCCCTACGAGCAGTACTTC
CASSLTGRNPYEQYF
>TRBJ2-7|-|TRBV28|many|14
TGTGCCAGCAGCCCAGGCCTGAGGTCCTACGAGCAGTACTTC
CASSPGLRSYEQYF
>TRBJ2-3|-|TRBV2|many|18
TGTGCCGGTTCTGGCGGGGATGCTGTCCTCGCTTACACAGATACGCAGTATTTT
CAGSGGDAVLAYTDTQYF
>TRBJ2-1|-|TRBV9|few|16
TGTGCCAGCAGCCCGCAAAGAGCCTTGGTAGTCGGTGAGCAGTTCTTC
CASSPQRALVVGEQFF
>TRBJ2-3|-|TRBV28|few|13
TGTGCCAGCAGTTTGGCGGAACTAGATACGCAGTATTTT
CASSLAELDTQYF
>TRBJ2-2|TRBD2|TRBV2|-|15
TGTGCCAGCACTCGACTAGCGGCGAACACCGGGGAGCTGTTTTTT
CASTRLAANTGELFF
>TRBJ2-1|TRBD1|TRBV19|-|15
TGTGCCAGTAGTATGAGTCAGGGGGCCTACAATGAGCAGTTCTTC
CASSMSQGAYNEQFF
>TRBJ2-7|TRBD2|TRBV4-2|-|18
TGTGCCAGCAGCCAAGAATCATTAGCGGGACTCCCCTCCTACGAGCAGTACTTC
CASSQESLAGLPSYEQYF
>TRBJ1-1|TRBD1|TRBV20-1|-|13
TGCAGTGCTAGAGGCCTCTCCGGGACAGGGGCTTTCTTT
CSARGLSGTGAFF
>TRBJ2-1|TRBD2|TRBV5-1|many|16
TGCGCCAGCAGCTTGTCTCAATCTAGCGGAAGCAATGAGCAGTTCTTC
CASSLSQSSGSNEQFF
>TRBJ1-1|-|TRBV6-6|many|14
TGTGCCAGCAGTTACGCTACAGTTAACACTGAAGCTTTCTTT
CASSYATVNTEAFF
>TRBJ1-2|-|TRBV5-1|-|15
TGCGCCAGCAGAACCGGGGGGGTAGCTAACTATGGCTACACCTTC
CASRTGGVANYGYTF
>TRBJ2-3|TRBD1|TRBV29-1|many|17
TGCAGCGTCAAGGGGGGGACAGGGGGCTCAAGAACAGATACGCAGTATTTT
CSVKGGTGGSRTDTQYF
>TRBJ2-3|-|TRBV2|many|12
TGTGCCAGCAGTGAGTCTGAGAGTACGCAGTATTTT
CASSESESTQYF
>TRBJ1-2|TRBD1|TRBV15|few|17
TGTGCCACCGGCACAACCAGGCGGGACAGGGATAACTATGGCTACACCTTC
CATGTTRRDRDNYGYTF
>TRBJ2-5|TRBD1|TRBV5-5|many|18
TGTGCCAGCAGCTCTGATCCGGGACAGGCTTCGGCGGGGGAGACCCAGTACTTC
CASSSDPGQASAGETQYF
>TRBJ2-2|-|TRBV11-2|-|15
TGTGCCAGCAGCTTGGGACTGCCGAACACCGGGGAGCTGTTTTTT
CASSLGLPNTGELFF
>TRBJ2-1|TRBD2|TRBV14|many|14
TGTGCCAGCAGCCAGCAGGCGGGACTAGGTGAGCAGTTCTTC
CASSQQAGLGEQFF
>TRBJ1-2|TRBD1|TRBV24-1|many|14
TGTGCCACCAGTGACTTTCGGACAGGCTATGGCTACACCTTC
CATSDFRTGYGYTF
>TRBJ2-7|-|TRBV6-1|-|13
TGTGCCAGCAGTTTGACAGAACTATGGGAGCAGTACTTC
CASSLTELWEQYF
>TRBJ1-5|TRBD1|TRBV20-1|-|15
TGCAGTGCAGTTCCGGGACAGGGGAGCAATCAGCCCCAGCATTTT
CSAVPGQGSNQPQHF
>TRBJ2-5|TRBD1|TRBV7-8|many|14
TGTGCCAGCAGCCCGACAGGGGAGGAAGAGACCCAGTACTTC
CASSPTGEEETQYF
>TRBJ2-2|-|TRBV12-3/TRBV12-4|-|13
TGTGCCAGCAGTCGCGGACTACCCGGGGAGCTGTTTTTT
CASSRGLPGELFF
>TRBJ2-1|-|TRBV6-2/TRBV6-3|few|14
TGTGCCGGCAGTTACATGCGAGGGGCCGATGAGCAGTTCTTC
CAGSYMRGADEQFF
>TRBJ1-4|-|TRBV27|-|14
TGTGCCAGCAGCAAGGGACGCGCCAAGGGAAAACTGTTTTTT
CASSKGRAKGKLFF
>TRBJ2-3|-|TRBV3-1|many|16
TGTGCCAGCAGCCAGGGCGGGGGCCGCCGCACAGATACGCAGTATTTT
CASSQGGGRRTDTQYF
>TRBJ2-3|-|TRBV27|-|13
TGTGCCAGCAACGATAACAAAGCAGATACGCAGTATTTT
CASNDNKADTQYF
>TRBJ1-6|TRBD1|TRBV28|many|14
TGTGCCAGCAGCCGGGGACAGGGGATTGTGGCCCTCCACTTT
CASSRGQGIVALHF
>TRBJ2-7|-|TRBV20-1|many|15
TGCAGTACGGGAGCAGCAACACCGTCAAACTACGAGCAGTACTTC
CSTGAATPSNYEQYF
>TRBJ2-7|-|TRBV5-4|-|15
TGTGCCAGCAGCCCGGCGGGGGCACGTGCGGGCGAGCAGTACTTC
CASSPAGARAGEQYF
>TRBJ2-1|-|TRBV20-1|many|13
TGCAGTGCTAATGTAGCGGAGTACAATGAGCAGTTCTTC
CSANVAEYNEQFF
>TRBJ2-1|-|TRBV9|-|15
TGTGCCAGCAGCGTAGGCGCGGAATCCTACAATGAGCAGTTCTTC
CASSVGAESYNEQFF
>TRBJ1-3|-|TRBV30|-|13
TGTGCCTGGGAGGGAGGCGGTGGAAACACCATATATTTT
CAWEGGGGNTIYF
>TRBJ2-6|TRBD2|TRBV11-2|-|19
TGTGCCAGCAGCTCTCAAGGTTCTAGCGGGAGTTCTGGGGCCAACGTCCTGACTTTC
CASSSQGSSGSSGANVLTF
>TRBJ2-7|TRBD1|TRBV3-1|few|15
TGTGCCAGCAGCCATTCGGGGGACAGGTCCTACGAGCAGTACTTC
CASSHSGDRSYEQYF
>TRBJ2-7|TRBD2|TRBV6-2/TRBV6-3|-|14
TGTGCCAGTTCCCGGGACGGGAGGGTAGGGGAGCAGTACTTC
CASSRDGRVGEQYF